One and the same sample provided the 10 T cell receptor beta chains below, sequenced in a study of blood T cell repertoires in COVID-19. This table comes from immunoSEQ multiplex PCR, and its TCRdb copy is limited to in-frame clones, with some not included. The sample includes 200,000 or so clones, around 85% of them seen just once. The specimen sequenced was peripheral blood. These receptor sequences come from a man aged 65-85 years with active or convalescent COVID-19.

In DNA form, the CDR3 reads TGTGCCAGCAGCCAAGATCAGGGTCCGGGCGGGGAGCTGTTTTTT. Protein: CASSQDQGPGGELFF. The rearrangement links TRBV14 to TRBJ2-2; possible D gene TRBD1, 5 bases. CDR1 and CDR2 from the germline V gene are SGHDN and FVKESK. With 0 bases removed from V and 7 bases from J, the gap between germline ends came to 12 bases. The CDR3 loop spans 15 amino acids.

J is TRBJ1-2 and V is TRBV18; 7 bases fit TRBD1. Germline lookup yields CDR1 KGHSH and CDR2 LQKENI. This CDR3 has 12 amino acids. With V trimmed by 6 bases and J by 7 bases, 5 bases remained unmatched. The CDR3 DNA follows: TGTGCCAGCTCTTTAGAGGGGGCTGGCTACACCTTC. Translated: CASSLEGAGYTF.

The chain combines TRBV28 with TRBJ1-1; no clear D. This CDR3 is 12 amino acids long. CDR1 is MDHEN and CDR2 is SYDVKM in the germline V gene. Trimming stripped 2 bases from V and 10 bases from J, with 11 bases between. Here the CDR3 DNA reads TGTGCCAGCAGTTTAGGACTTAGGCGAGCTTTCTTT. The encoded protein is CASSLGLRRAFF.

The chain employs TRBV10-3 and TRBJ1-4; no firm D call. The V end was cut by 5 bases, the J end by 8 bases, with 18 bases between. The CDR3 runs to 15 residues. CDR1 ENHRY and CDR2 SYGVKD come from the germline V gene. This CDR3 reads CAISNPLFRGEKLFF. The DNA of the CDR3 is TGTGCCATCAGTAACCCCCTGTTCCGAGGGGAAAAACTGTTTTTT.

J is TRBJ2-3 and V is TRBV5-4; D perhaps matches TRBD1 (6 bases). The V and J ends lost 5 bases and 2 bases respectively, with 15 bases between them. Germline assignment: CDR1 SGHNT and CDR2 YYREEE (reference sequence). This CDR3 has 15 amino acids. CDR3 nucleotide sequence: TGTGCCAGCAGGGGGGCCGGGTCAATCACAGATACGCAGTATTTT. Translating gives CASRGAGSITDTQYF.

This clone was detected once. The rearrangement links TRBV5-8 to TRBJ2-2; 11 bases match TRBD1. This CDR3 is built from 19 residues. Trimming at V came to 1 base and at J to 4 bases, leaving 12 bases not matched to a gene. Germline CDR1 SGHTS, CDR2 YDEGEE. The DNA of the CDR3 is TGTGCCAGCAGCTTGCCGGGACAGGGGGTGTGGAGGTTCACCGGGGAGCTGTTTTTT. It yields the protein CASSLPGQGVWRFTGELFF.

This clone was observed a few times. The chain employs TRBV19 and TRBJ2-2; the D gene is possibly TRBD2 (7 bases). Trimming removed 5 bases from V and 0 bases from J, with 13 bases in between. The CDR3 contains 16 residues. Germline V gene data show CDR1 as LNHDA and CDR2 as SQIVND (reference sequence). CDR3 amino acids: CASSLTGGSNTGELFF. For the CDR3, the DNA is TGTGCCAGTAGTCTTACGGGGGGCTCGAACACCGGGGAGCTGTTTTTT.

This clone was recorded a few times. This chain joins TRBV19 and TRBJ1-4, with a tentative D call TRBD1 (5 bases). V was shortened by 2 bases and J by 5 bases, with 18 bases between the two germline ends. This CDR3 is built from 17 residues. Germline loops: CDR1 LNHDA, CDR2 SQIVND (reference sequence). In nucleotides, the CDR3 is TGTGCCAGTAGTATATCCCCCCGAACGGGGGGGAATGAAAAACTGTTTTTT. It yields the protein CASSISPRTGGNEKLFF.

The chain employs TRBV2 and TRBJ1-5; no clear D gene. The CDR3 sequence is 13 residues long. The V gene's germline CDR1 is SNHLY and CDR2 FYNNEI. V shed 2 bases and J shed 4 bases, with 6 bases lying between them. DNA of the CDR3: TGTGCCAGCAGTGAATCGGGGAATCAGCCCCAGCATTTT. Its protein product is CASSESGNQPQHF.

This rearrangement joins TRBV5-4 to TRBJ2-1; 9 nucleotides agree with TRBD1. The CDR3 consists of 15 residues. Losses at the gene ends were 3 bases for V and 8 bases for J; bases not matched to a gene: 9. Looked up from germline, CDR1 is SGHNT and CDR2 is YYREEE (reference sequence). CDR3 sequence (DNA): TGTGCCAGCAGCTCCACAGGGGGCGCGTTCGATGAGCAGTTCTTC. Its protein product is CASSSTGGAFDEQFF.